This T cell receptor (beta chain) was captured by sequencing in a study of human T cells and chemical hapten exposure. Study background: TCR yield per sample varied, mainly due to pooled library volumes. Study-wide results and limits: The count of PT1 expanded TCRs correlated positively with patch test score.

TCRdb re-analysed the RACE reads in MiXCR, keeping a single row per CDR3 protein. The sample records tens of thousands of distinct CDR3 sequences, approximately 10% being singletons. Specified time point: patch test 2, 6 weeks after DPC sensitization. The sample's treatment: therapeutic diphenylcyclopropenone sensitization with weekly scalp DPC. Unfractionated whole blood yielded total RNA. CDR1 is SNHLY and CDR2 is FYNNEI in the germline V gene. This CDR3 has 11 amino acids. The ends were cut back, 8 bases at V and 4 bases at J, with 5 bases in the middle. This clonotype was observed a handful of times. Antigen specificity is unknown.

The origin of this receptor is a woman aged 25 to 39 with alopecia areata. Some clones in this sample may be carry-over from other donors' samples. The sequences come from whole blood, collected in connection with sensitization to the hapten diphenylcyclopropenone (DPC). V and J are TRBV2 and TRBJ2-2; D gene uncertain. The CDR3 loop is CASRSTGELFF. The DNA for the CDR3 is TGTGCCAGCCGGAGCACCGGGGAGCTGTTTTTT.